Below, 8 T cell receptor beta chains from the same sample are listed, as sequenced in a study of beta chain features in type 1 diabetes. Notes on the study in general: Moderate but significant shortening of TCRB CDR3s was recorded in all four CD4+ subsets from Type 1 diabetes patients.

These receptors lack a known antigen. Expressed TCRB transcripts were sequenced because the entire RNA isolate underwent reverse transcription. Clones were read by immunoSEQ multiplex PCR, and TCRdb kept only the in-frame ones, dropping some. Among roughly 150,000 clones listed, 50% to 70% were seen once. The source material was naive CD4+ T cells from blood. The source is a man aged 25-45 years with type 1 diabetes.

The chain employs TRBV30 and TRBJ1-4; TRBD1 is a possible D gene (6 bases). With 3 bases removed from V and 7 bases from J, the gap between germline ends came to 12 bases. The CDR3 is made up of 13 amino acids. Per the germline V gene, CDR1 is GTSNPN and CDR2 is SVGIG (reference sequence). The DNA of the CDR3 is TGTGCCTGGAGCAGGGGTAGGGCTGAAAAACTGTTTTTT. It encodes CAWSRGRAEKLFF.

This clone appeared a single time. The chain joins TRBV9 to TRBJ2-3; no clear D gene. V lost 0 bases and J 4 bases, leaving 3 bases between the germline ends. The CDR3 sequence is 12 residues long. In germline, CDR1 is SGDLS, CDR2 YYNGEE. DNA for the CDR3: TGTGCCAGCAGCGTAGTATCAGATACGCAGTATTTT. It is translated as CASSVVSDTQYF.

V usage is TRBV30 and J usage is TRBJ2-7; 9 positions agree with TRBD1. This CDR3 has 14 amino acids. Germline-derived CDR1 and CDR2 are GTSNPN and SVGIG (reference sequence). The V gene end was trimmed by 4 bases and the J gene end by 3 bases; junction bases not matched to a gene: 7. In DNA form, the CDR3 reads TGTGCCTGGACATCGGGGACAGGGATCTACGAGCAGTACTTC. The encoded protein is CAWTSGTGIYEQYF.

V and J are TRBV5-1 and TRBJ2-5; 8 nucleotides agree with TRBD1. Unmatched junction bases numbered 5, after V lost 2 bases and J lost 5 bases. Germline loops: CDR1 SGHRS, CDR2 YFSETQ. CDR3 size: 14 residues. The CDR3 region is CASSFGQGSETQYF. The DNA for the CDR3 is TGCGCCAGCAGCTTCGGACAGGGCAGCGAGACCCAGTACTTC.

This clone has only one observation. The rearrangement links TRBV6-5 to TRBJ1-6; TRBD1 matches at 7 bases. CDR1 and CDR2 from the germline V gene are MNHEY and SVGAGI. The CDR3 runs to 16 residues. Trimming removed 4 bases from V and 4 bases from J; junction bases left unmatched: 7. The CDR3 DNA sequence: TGTGCCAGCAGTTTCACAGAGGGACAGTATAATTCACCCCTCCACTTT. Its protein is CASSFTEGQYNSPLHF.

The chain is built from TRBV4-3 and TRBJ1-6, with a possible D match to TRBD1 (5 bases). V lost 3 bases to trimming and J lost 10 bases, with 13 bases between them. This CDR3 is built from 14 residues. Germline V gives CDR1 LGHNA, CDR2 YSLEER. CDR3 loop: CASSQGRSESPLHF. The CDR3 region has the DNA TGCGCCAGCAGCCAGGGACGGAGCGAATCACCCCTCCACTTT.

The CDR3 bases are TGCAGCGCCGACGGACAGGGGGTAGGCGAGCAGTACTTC. Its protein product is CSADGQGVGEQYF. V is TRBV29-1 and J is TRBJ2-7, with 10 bases aligning to TRBD1. This CDR3 region has 13 residues. Per the germline V gene, CDR1 is SQVTM and CDR2 is ANQGSEA. Trimming removed 7 bases from V and 6 bases from J; junction bases left unmatched: 9.

The CDR3 DNA follows: TGTGCCAGCAGCTTACACGGAGTGAACACTGAAGCTTTCTTT. This gives the protein CASSLHGVNTEAFF. V usage is TRBV7-2 and J usage is TRBJ1-1, with no clear D. V lost 2 bases and J 0 bases, leaving 7 bases between the germline ends. The germline CDR1 and CDR2 sequences are SGHTA and FQGNSA. This CDR3 contains 14 residues.